Below, 2 T cell receptor beta chains from the same sample are listed, as sequenced in a study of vaccination and CD4 T cells after COVID-19. Sequence data for DNA of cultured CD4+ T cells were generated by the Oncomine TCR Beta short-read assay. From the PCR reads, TCRdb called clonotypes with MiXCR, one entry per CDR3 protein. The profile covers 5,000 or so distinct CDR3 sequences, with around two thirds appearing a single time and roughly a quarter taken by the ten largest. These TCRs are of unknown antigen specificity. The treatment denotes: 10-day PBMC culture with coronavirus spike peptide pools or control peptides (ViraFEST assay). Input material: CD4+ T cells from blood, cultured in vitro. The receptors here all came from a human donor who had recovered from COVID-19.

The V and J genes are TRBV24-1 and TRBJ1-3, with D perhaps TRBD1 (6 bases). V shed 3 bases and J shed 2 bases, with 7 bases lying between them. This CDR3 region has 14 residues. Germline CDR1 is KGHDR and CDR2 is SFDVKD. The chain's CDR3 is CATSDRGPGNTIYF. DNA for the CDR3: TGTGCCACCAGTGATCGGGGGCCTGGAAACACCATATATTTT.

The V call is TRBV15, the J call TRBJ2-2; 7 bases are shared with TRBD2. The ends lost 8 bases at V and 0 bases at J; junction bases unmatched: 9. The length of the CDR3 is 16 residues. Germline loops: CDR1 LNHNV, CDR2 YYDKDF (reference sequence). The CDR3 nucleotides read TGTGCCACCGAGGGAAGGGGAGGGGCGAACACCGGGGAGCTGTTTTTT. This gives the protein CATEGRGGANTGELFF.